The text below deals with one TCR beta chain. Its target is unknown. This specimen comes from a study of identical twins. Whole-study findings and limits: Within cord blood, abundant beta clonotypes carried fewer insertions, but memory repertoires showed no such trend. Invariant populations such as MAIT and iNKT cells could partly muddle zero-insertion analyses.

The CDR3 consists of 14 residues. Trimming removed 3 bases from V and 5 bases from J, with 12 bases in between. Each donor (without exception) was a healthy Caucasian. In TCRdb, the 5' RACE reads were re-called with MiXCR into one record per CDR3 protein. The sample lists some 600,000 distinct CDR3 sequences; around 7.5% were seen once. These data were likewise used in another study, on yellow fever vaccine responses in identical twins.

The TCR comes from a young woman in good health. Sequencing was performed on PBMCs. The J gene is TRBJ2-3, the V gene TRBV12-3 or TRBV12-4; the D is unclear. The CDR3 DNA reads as TGTGCCAGCAGTTTCCTGGGGTTGGAAGATACGCAGTATTTT. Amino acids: CASSFLGLEDTQYF.